What follows are 31 T cell receptor beta chains derived from one specimen sequenced in a study of T cell responses to AZD1222 COVID-19 vaccine. Profiling relied on immunoSEQ multiplex PCR, and the TCRdb table lists in-frame clones only, not all of them. In the table there are 140,000 to 150,000 clones, 93% of which are singletons. This material consisted of peripheral blood, taken on day 0 of AZD1222 vaccination. The receptors shown here come from an adult in good health.

The V and J genes are TRBV18 and TRBJ2-5; 10 nucleotides line up with TRBD2. V lost 5 bases, J lost 5 bases, and 8 bases stayed unmatched. The CDR3 covers 15 residues. Germline V gene lookup returns CDR1 KGHSH and CDR2 LQKENI. The CDR3 sequence: CASSALAGESETQYF. CDR3 coding DNA: TGTGCCAGCTCAGCCCTAGCGGGAGAATCGGAGACCCAGTACTTC.

V gene TRBV6-5 combines with J gene TRBJ2-1; TRBD2 might be the D (5 bases). V was trimmed by 8 bases and J by 9 bases, leaving 14 bases between them. This CDR3 region has 12 residues. Germline-derived CDR1 and CDR2 are MNHEY and SVGAGI. Here the CDR3 DNA reads TGTGCCAGCCCCGGATACGGAGGTGAGCAGTTCTTC. Protein: CASPGYGGEQFF.

The V and J genes are TRBV24-1 and TRBJ2-1; the D gene is possibly TRBD1 (5 bases). V lost 3 bases and J 7 bases, leaving 15 bases between the germline ends. The CDR3 runs 15 residues. Germline CDR1 and CDR2: KGHDR and SFDVKD. The DNA of the CDR3 is TGTGCCACCAGTGATCCCGGACATTCTGTGAATGAGCAGTTCTTC. Translation gives CATSDPGHSVNEQFF.

The chain combines TRBV2 with TRBJ1-6; D remains ambiguous. The length of the CDR3 is 15 residues. Between the trimmed V and J ends, which lost 6 bases and 7 bases, there was a span of 16 bases. Looked up from germline, CDR1 is SNHLY and CDR2 is FYNNEI. CDR3 DNA: TGTGCCAGCAGGGGCGTCGGCTTGAGGAATTCACCCCTCCACTTT. It is translated as CASRGVGLRNSPLHF.

The CDR3 nucleotides are TGTGCCAGTAGTACAGGACAGCTTGAAATCTATGGCTACACCTTC. Its translation: CASSTGQLEIYGYTF. The chain links TRBV19 to TRBJ1-2; a possible D gene is TRBD1 (6 bases). CDR3 length: 15 residues. The V end was cut by 4 bases, the J end by 4 bases, with 16 bases between. Germline V gives CDR1 LNHDA, CDR2 SQIVND (reference sequence).

The V and J genes are TRBV11-2 and TRBJ1-1; D is unclear. Trimming stripped 5 bases from V and 2 bases from J, with 9 bases between. Germline V gene data show CDR1 as SGHAT and CDR2 as FQNNGV. CDR3 length equals 13 residues. CDR3 loop: CASSPRLNTEAFF. The CDR3 nucleotides are TGTGCCAGCAGCCCGCGGCTTAACACTGAAGCTTTCTTT.

V is TRBV29-1 and J is TRBJ2-7, with TRBD1 as a possible D gene (6 bases). The CDR3 runs to 14 residues. Germline CDR1 reads SQVTM; CDR2 reads ANQGSEA. V was trimmed by 2 bases and J by 1 base, leaving 12 bases between them. This CDR3 is CSVESGTSSYEQYF. The CDR3 region has the DNA TGCAGCGTTGAATCCGGGACATCGTCCTACGAGCAGTACTTC.

CDR3 in amino acids: CASRTTGWGAFF. In nucleotides, the CDR3 is TGTGCCAGCAGAACGACAGGGTGGGGGGCTTTCTTT. The rearrangement uses TRBV12-3 or TRBV12-4 and TRBJ1-1; 7 nucleotides align to TRBD1. Losses at the gene ends were 6 bases for V and 11 bases for J; bases not matched to a gene: 9. The CDR3 runs to 12 residues.

V gene TRBV5-6 combines with J gene TRBJ1-1; 8 bases are shared with TRBD1. V was pared by 4 bases and J by 6 bases, with 8 bases of the junction left unmatched. CDR1 is SGHDT, CDR2 YYEEEE, per germline. This CDR3 has 14 amino acids. Written as DNA, the CDR3 is TGTGCCAGCAGCGGCAGGGGGCGGGTGGCTGAAGCTTTCTTT. This gives the protein CASSGRGRVAEAFF.

The J gene is TRBJ2-7, the V gene TRBV5-6; no clear D. CDR3 size: 13 residues. Germline V gene lookup returns CDR1 SGHDT and CDR2 YYEEEE. V lost 2 bases and J 2 bases, leaving 8 bases between the germline ends. DNA of the CDR3: TGTGCCAGCAGCTTCTCCGGCCCCTACGAGCAGTACTTC. Protein: CASSFSGPYEQYF.

CDR3 coding DNA: TGTGCCAGCAGCTTAAGTTCCTACGAGCAGTACTTC. Translating gives CASSLSSYEQYF. This sequence joins TRBV11-2 and TRBJ2-7; no definite D call. Germline-derived CDR1 and CDR2 are SGHAT and FQNNGV. V dropped 2 bases and J dropped 1 base, with 3 bases sitting between them. This CDR3 contains 12 residues.

The chain links TRBV6-4 to TRBJ2-3; D not certain. CDR3 size: 13 residues. V lost 3 bases and J lost 3, with 7 bases in between. Germline CDR1 is MRHNA and CDR2 is SNTAGT. The chain's CDR3 is CASSEGATDTQYF. The CDR3 DNA reads as TGTGCCAGCAGTGAAGGAGCGACAGATACGCAGTATTTT.

This chain connects TRBV7-8 to TRBJ1-3, with D possibly being TRBD1 (5 bases). Trimming removed 5 bases at V and 2 bases at J, with 16 bases between. CDR1 and CDR2 from the germline V gene are SGHVS and FQNEAQ. The CDR3 contains 16 residues. The CDR3 DNA reads TGTGCCAGCAGCCCAGTCCCGGGGGTGGCTGGAAACACCATATATTTT. It encodes CASSPVPGVAGNTIYF.

CDR3 residues: CASSRSGIPNNEQFF. In DNA, the CDR3 is TGTGCCAGCAGCCGAAGCGGGATACCCAACAATGAGCAGTTCTTC. The genes are TRBV5-4 and TRBJ2-1; 7 positions agree with TRBD2. Germline V gives CDR1 SGHNT, CDR2 YYREEE (reference sequence). The CDR3 loop spans 15 amino acids. V shed 4 bases, J shed 5 bases, and the junction held 9 bases outside the gene matches.

This chain links TRBV7-2 with TRBJ2-1, with D possibly TRBD2 on 5 matching bases. V was cut by 6 bases and J by 9 bases, with 12 bases left in between. Germline V gene lookup returns CDR1 SGHTA and CDR2 FQGNSA. The CDR3 extends over 12 amino acids. The chain's CDR3 is CASSHGVGEQFF. The CDR3 region has the DNA TGTGCCAGCAGTCACGGGGTAGGTGAGCAGTTCTTC.

Concerning this clone: A read error may account for a junction end that differs from germline. The chain links TRBV7-7 to TRBJ2-5, with a weak D call TRBD2 (5 bases). This CDR3 spans 15 amino acids. Germline CDR1 reads SSHAT; CDR2 reads FNYEAQ (reference sequence). The CDR3 region has the DNA TGTGCTAGCAGCTTAGCGACGAGTGGGGTAGAGACCCAGTACTTC. It specifies CASSLATSGVETQYF.

The genes are TRBV25-1 and TRBJ2-1, with a weak D call TRBD1 (6 bases). Per the germline V gene, CDR1 is MGHDK and CDR2 is SYGVNS. This CDR3 region has 16 residues. V was cut by 5 bases and J by 10 bases, with 24 bases left in between. The CDR3 protein is CASSNFPGQLGEEQFF. CDR3 in DNA: TGTGCCAGCAGTAACTTCCCGGGACAATTAGGGGAAGAGCAGTTCTTC.

The chain recombines TRBV7-5 with TRBJ2-2. TRBV7-5 is noted as a pseudogene. The CDR3 loop spans 17 amino acids. The CDR3 reads CARSFPSGTNPPGELFF. The CDR3 DNA reads as TGTGCCAGAAGCTTCCCGTCAGGGACCAATCCTCCCGGGGAGCTGTTTTTT.

The chain uses TRBV2 and TRBJ1-4; D call uncertain. The V and J ends lost 1 base and 8 bases respectively, with 17 bases between them. The germline CDR1 and CDR2 sequences are SNHLY and FYNNEI. The CDR3 has 16 residues. The CDR3 DNA sequence: TGTGCCAGCAGTGAAGGATTTGTGGGGAGAGTAGAAAAACTGTTTTTT. Protein sequence: CASSEGFVGRVEKLFF.

The gene calls are TRBV6-5 and TRBJ2-7; TRBD1 aligns across 8 bases. This CDR3 comprises 14 residues. V was pared by 1 base and J by 6 bases, with 5 bases of the junction left unmatched. The germline V gene has CDR1 MNHEY and CDR2 SVGAGI. CDR3 in amino acids: CASSYFGQGTEQYF. The CDR3 coding sequence is TGTGCCAGCAGTTACTTCGGACAGGGTACCGAGCAGTACTTC.

The J gene is TRBJ2-2, the V gene TRBV5-1; D possibly corresponds to TRBD1 (6 bases). CDR1 is SGHRS and CDR2 is YFSETQ in the germline V gene. CDR3 length: 15 residues. The germline V and J ends were trimmed by 0 bases and 4 bases, with 10 bases remaining between them. The CDR3 loop is CASSLGGQPTGELFF. CDR3 nucleotide sequence: TGCGCCAGCAGCTTGGGAGGACAGCCCACCGGGGAGCTGTTTTTT.

The chain carries TRBV7-6 and TRBJ2-5; D not resolved. CDR1 SGHVS and CDR2 FNYEAQ come from the germline V gene. CDR3 length equals 11 residues. Deletions cut 3 bases from V and 5 bases from J, with 4 bases between. The CDR3 protein is CASSFRETQYF. The CDR3 DNA follows: TGTGCCAGCAGCTTTAGGGAGACCCAGTACTTC.

This sequence joins TRBV19 and TRBJ2-2; 8 nucleotides agree with TRBD2. CDR1 is LNHDA, CDR2 SQIVND, per germline (reference sequence). The CDR3 totals 16 residues. Germline trimming cut 5 bases from V and 6 bases from J; bases unmatched to any gene: 11. In DNA, the CDR3 is TGTGCCAGTAGTCTTTGGCTAGCGGGCAGTTCCGGGGAGCTGTTTTTT. It yields the protein CASSLWLAGSSGELFF.

The chain links TRBV5-1 to TRBJ1-5; 8 positions agree with TRBD1. V lost 1 base to trimming and J lost 4 bases; unmatched junction nucleotides: 4. This CDR3 spans 15 amino acids. CDR1 is SGHRS, CDR2 YFSETQ, per germline. The CDR3 bases are TGCGCCAGCAGCTTGACAGGGGGAAATAATCAGCCCCAGCATTTT. Its protein product is CASSLTGGNNQPQHF.

The chain recombines TRBV15 with TRBJ2-7; D perhaps matches TRBD2 (6 bases). The CDR3 covers 14 residues. The germline gives CDR1 LNHNV, CDR2 YYDKDF (reference sequence). Trimming took 1 base from V and 4 from J, leaving 11 bases between them. The CDR3 region is CATSRGRAEYEQYF. Written as DNA, the CDR3 is TGTGCCACCAGCAGAGGGAGGGCGGAATACGAGCAGTACTTC. Complete variable domain (other parts from reference TRBV15 and TRBJ2-7): DAMVIQNPRYQVTQFGKPVTLSCSQTLNHNVMYWYQQKSSQAPKLLFHYYDKDFNNEADTPDNFQSRRPNTSFCFLDIRSPGLGDTAMYLCATSRGRAEYEQYFGPGTRLTVT.

The V gene is TRBV7-2, the J gene TRBJ2-5; perhaps TRBD1 as D (6 bases). Germline V lookup: CDR1 SGHTA, CDR2 FQGNSA. CDR3 length: 15 amino acids. The ends were cut back, 1 base at V and 4 bases at J, with 13 bases in the middle. The CDR3 loop is CASSLGSTRGETQYF. The CDR3 DNA reads as TGTGCCAGCAGCTTAGGGTCGACCAGGGGAGAGACCCAGTACTTC.

The chain combines TRBV5-4 with TRBJ1-1; possibly TRBD1 for D (6 bases). Germline CDR1 and CDR2: SGHNT and YYREEE (reference sequence). The CDR3 runs to 16 residues. V lost 0 bases and J 2 bases, leaving 14 bases between the germline ends. The CDR3 reads CASSLGSGQTNTEAFF. The CDR3 DNA is TGTGCCAGCAGCTTGGGTTCTGGACAGACCAACACTGAAGCTTTCTTT.

This clone occurred once. The chain employs TRBV6-5 and TRBJ2-1, with 8 bases identical to TRBD1. Germline assignment: CDR1 MNHEY and CDR2 SVGAGI. The CDR3 consists of 13 residues. CDR3 DNA: TGTGCGGGAGGACAGGGCCCCTACAATGAGCAGTTCTTC. This sequence encodes CAGGQGPYNEQFF.

V usage is TRBV9 and J usage is TRBJ1-2, with D possibly TRBD1 on 6 matching bases. This CDR3 region has 14 residues. Trimming cost V 0 bases and J 8 bases, with 14 bases left between them. Germline lookup yields CDR1 SGDLS and CDR2 YYNGEE. This CDR3 is CASSVETGTRGYTF. The CDR3 DNA is TGTGCCAGCAGCGTAGAAACCGGGACACGGGGCTACACCTTC.

This clone was seen only once. The CDR3: CATSRDPGNYEQYF. CDR3 nucleotides: TGTGCCACCAGCAGAGATCCGGGGAACTACGAGCAGTACTTC. This sequence joins TRBV15 and TRBJ2-7; a weak D match, TRBD2 (5 bases). CDR1 LNHNV and CDR2 YYDKDF come from the germline V gene (reference sequence). The CDR3 length is 14 residues. V was pared by 0 bases and J by 3 bases, with 9 bases between.

The gene calls are TRBV29-1 and TRBJ2-1; 10 bases are a match to TRBD2. The CDR3 has 14 residues. V shed 5 bases, J shed 9 bases, and the junction held 10 bases outside the gene matches. CDR1 is SQVTM and CDR2 is ANQGSEA in the germline V gene. This chain's CDR3 is CSVYELAGGLEQFF. CDR3 sequence (DNA): TGCAGCGTTTATGAGTTAGCGGGAGGTCTTGAGCAGTTCTTC.